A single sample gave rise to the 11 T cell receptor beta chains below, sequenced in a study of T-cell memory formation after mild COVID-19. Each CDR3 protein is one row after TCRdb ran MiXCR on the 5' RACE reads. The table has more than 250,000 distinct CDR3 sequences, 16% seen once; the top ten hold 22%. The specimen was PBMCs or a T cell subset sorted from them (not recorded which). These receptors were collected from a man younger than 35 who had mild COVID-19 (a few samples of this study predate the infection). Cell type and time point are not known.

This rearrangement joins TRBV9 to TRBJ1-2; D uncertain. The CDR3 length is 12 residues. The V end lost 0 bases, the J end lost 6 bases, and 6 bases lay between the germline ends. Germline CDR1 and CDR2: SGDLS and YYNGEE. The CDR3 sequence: CASSVATDGYTF. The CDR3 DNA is TGTGCCAGCAGCGTAGCTACGGATGGCTACACCTTC.

The CDR3 DNA sequence: TGTGCCAGCAGCGTAGGAGGAATGACTGAAGCTTTCTTT. It codes for CASSVGGMTEAFF. This sequence joins TRBV9 and TRBJ1-1; D is undetermined. V was cut by 0 bases and J by 5 bases, with 8 bases left in between. The CDR3 runs 13 residues. The germline gives CDR1 SGDLS, CDR2 YYNGEE.

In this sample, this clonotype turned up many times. The CDR3 loop reads CASSQAGAKQYV. CDR3 DNA: TGTGCCAGCAGCCAAGCGGGGGCAAAGCAGTACGTC. V and J are TRBV3-1 and TRBJ2-7, with D tentatively TRBD1 or TRBD2 (6 bases each). Germline V gene lookup returns CDR1 LGHDT and CDR2 YNNKEL (reference sequence). The CDR3 covers 12 residues. V was shortened by 1 base and J by 8 bases, with 9 bases between the two germline ends.

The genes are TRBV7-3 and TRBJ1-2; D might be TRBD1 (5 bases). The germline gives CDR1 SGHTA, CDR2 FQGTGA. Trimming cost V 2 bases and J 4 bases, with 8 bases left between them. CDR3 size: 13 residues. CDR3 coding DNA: TGTGCCAGCAGCTTATTGGGGCTCTATGGCTACACCTTC. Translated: CASSLLGLYGYTF.

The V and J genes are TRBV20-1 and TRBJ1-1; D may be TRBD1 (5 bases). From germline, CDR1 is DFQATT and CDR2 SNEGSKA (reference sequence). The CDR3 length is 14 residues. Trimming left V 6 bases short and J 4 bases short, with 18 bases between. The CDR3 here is CSAPWGFQGTEAFF. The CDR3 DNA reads TGCAGTGCCCCCTGGGGGTTCCAGGGCACTGAAGCTTTCTTT.

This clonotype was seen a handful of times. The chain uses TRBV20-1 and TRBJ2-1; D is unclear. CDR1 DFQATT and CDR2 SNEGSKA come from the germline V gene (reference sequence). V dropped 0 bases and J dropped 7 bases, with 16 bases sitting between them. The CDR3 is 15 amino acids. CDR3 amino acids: CSARDQSAIGNEQFF. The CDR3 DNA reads TGCAGTGCTAGAGATCAATCAGCAATAGGGAATGAGCAGTTCTTC.

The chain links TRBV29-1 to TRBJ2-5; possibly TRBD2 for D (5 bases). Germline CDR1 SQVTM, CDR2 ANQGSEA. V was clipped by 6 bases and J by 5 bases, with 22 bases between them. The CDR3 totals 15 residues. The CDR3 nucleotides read TGCAGCGTACTAGGCGACGGACGAGAGTGGGAGACCCAGTACTTC. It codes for CSVLGDGREWETQYF. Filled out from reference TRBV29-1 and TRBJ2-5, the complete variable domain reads SAVISQKPSRDICQRGTSLTIQCQVDSQVTMMFWYRQQPGQSLTLIATANQGSEATYESGFVIDKFPISRPNLTFSTLTVSNMSPEDSSIYLCSVLGDGREWETQYFGPGTRLLVL.

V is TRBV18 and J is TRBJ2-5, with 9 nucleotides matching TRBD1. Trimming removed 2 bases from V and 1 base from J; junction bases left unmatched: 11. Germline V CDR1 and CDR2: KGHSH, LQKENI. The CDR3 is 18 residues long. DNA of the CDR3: TGTGCCAGCTCACCAGTTGTAGCCCGGGACAGGGCCCAAGAGACCCAGTACTTC. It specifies CASSPVVARDRAQETQYF.

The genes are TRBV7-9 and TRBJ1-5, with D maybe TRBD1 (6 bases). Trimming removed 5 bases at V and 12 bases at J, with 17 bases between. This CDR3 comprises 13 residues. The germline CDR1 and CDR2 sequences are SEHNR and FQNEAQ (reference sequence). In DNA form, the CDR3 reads TGTGCCAGCAGCCCACAGGGAAAGCAGTGCCAGCATTTT. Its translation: CASSPQGKQCQHF.

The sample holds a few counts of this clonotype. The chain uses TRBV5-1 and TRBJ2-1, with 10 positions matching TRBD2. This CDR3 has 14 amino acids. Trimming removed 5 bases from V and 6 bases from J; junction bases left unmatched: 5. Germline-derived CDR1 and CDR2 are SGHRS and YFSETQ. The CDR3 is CASSGVAGGNEQFF. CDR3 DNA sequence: TGCGCCAGCAGTGGGGTAGCGGGGGGCAATGAGCAGTTCTTC.

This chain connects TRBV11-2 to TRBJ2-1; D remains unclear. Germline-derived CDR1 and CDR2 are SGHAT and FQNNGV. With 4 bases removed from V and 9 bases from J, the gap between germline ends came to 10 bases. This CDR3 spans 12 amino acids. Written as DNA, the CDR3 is TGTGCCAGCAGCTCGAACTACGGTGAGCAGTTCTTC. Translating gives CASSSNYGEQFF.